This T cell receptor beta chain was profiled in a study of cytotoxic CD8 clonotypes in ibrutinib-treated CLL. Whole-study context: Across the patients, some ten were relapsed/refractory, more than 14 treatment-naive and 17 to 18 IGHV unmutated.

The method was immunoSEQ multiplex PCR; TCRdb's version includes in-frame clones alone and lacks a portion of them. Here the sample spans about 10,000 clones, around three quarters being singletons. Looked up from germline, CDR1 is MNHNS and CDR2 is SASEGT. The CDR3 spans 12 residues. Trimming cost V 6 bases and J 6 bases; bases outside gene matches: 4. Overall study results and limits: Baseline levels were approached again at progression, after clonality had risen at ibrutinib response. Patients had baseline clonality above age-matched healthy donors, and this clonality moved with circulating CD8+ T-cell counts. Public clonotypes, an uncommon group, contracted or remained stable on treatment.

In regard to this clone: Antigen specificity is unknown.

The sequencing here drew on PBMCs, taken at disease progression, from a patient treated with ibrutinib. This chain uses TRBV6-1 with TRBJ1-1; TRBD1 aligns across 7 bases. This receptor was obtained from a human donor with chronic lymphocytic leukemia. In DNA form, the CDR3 reads TGTGCCAGCAGAGGGGGCAAGGCTGAAGCTTTCTTT. Translating gives CASRGGKAEAFF.